Following are 9 T cell receptor beta chains from one sample sequenced in a study of molecular identifiers for immune sequencing clone quantification. TCRdb processed the PCR reads anew with MiXCR; each CDR3 protein has one entry. The table has 85,000 to 120,000 distinct CDR3 sequences, under 40% seen once; the top ten hold approximately 10%. Sequenced material: naive CD8+ T cells from blood, with Jurkat cell RNA spiked in. Stated subset: FACS-sorted CD8+CD4-CCR7+CD45RA+ naive T cells. The receptors originated from a human donor in good health. Some libraries in this study had Jurkat cell RNA spiked in.

This rearrangement joins TRBV6-5 to TRBJ1-6, with TRBD1 matching 7 bases. The CDR3 is 16 residues long. Germline CDR1 reads MNHEY; CDR2 reads SVGAGI. Trimming cost V 4 bases and J 3 bases; bases outside gene matches: 6. The CDR3 bases are TGTGCCAGCAGTTCGGTGCGGACAGGCTATAATTCACCCCTCCACTTT. The encoded protein is CASSSVRTGYNSPLHF.

This clonotype was observed a handful of times. One junction end does not reproduce the germline sequence, and a read error may be involved. V and J are TRBV7-2 and TRBJ2-2, with D tentatively TRBD2 (6 bases). CDR3 length equals 14 residues. Germline CDR1 SGHTA, CDR2 FQGNSA. The DNA of the CDR3 is TGTGCCAGCAGCTTAGAGGAGGGGACCGGGGAGCAGTTTTTT. This encodes CASSLEEGTGEQFF.

This clonotype was observed many times. The chain joins TRBV6-2 or TRBV6-3 to TRBJ2-2; unclear D gene. Germline V gives CDR1 MNHEY, CDR2 SVGEGT. The CDR3 loop spans 14 amino acids. V lost 7 bases to trimming and J lost 0 bases, with 9 bases between them. The CDR3 loop reads CASTDAANTGELFF. CDR3 bases: TGTGCCAGCACCGACGCCGCGAACACCGGGGAGCTGTTTTTT.

In this sample, this clonotype turned up a few times. The V gene is TRBV10-3, the J gene TRBJ1-5; D unclear. The CDR3 spans 15 residues. The germline gives CDR1 ENHRY, CDR2 SYGVKD. V gave up 3 bases and J gave up 0 bases, with 9 bases separating them. CDR3 sequence reads: CAISDGQSSNQPQHF. The CDR3 DNA follows: TGTGCCATCAGTGACGGGCAGTCTAGCAATCAGCCCCAGCATTTT.

J is TRBJ2-3 and V is TRBV19; the D gene could be TRBD1 or TRBD2 (5 bases each). Germline V gives CDR1 LNHDA, CDR2 SQIVND (reference sequence). Trimming took off 4 bases at V and 6 bases at J, with 14 bases between the two ends. The CDR3 sequence is 14 residues long. The CDR3 DNA sequence: TGTGCCAGTAGTACATGGACTCGGGGCGATACGCAGTATTTT. This sequence encodes CASSTWTRGDTQYF. The variable domain in full, with the rest retrieved from reference TRBV19 and TRBJ2-3, is DGGITQSPKYLFRKEGQNVTLSCEQNLNHDAMYWYRQDPGQGLRLIYYSQIVNDFQKGDIAEGYSVSREKKESFPLTVTSAQKNPTAFYLCASSTWTRGDTQYFGPGTRLTVL.

J is TRBJ2-7 and V is TRBV15; a possible D gene is TRBD1 (5 bases). Germline V gene lookup returns CDR1 LNHNV and CDR2 YYDKDF (reference sequence). The CDR3 is 14 amino acids. Trimming removed 0 bases at V and 2 bases at J, with 8 bases between. The CDR3 reads CATSRDLGAYEQYF. The CDR3 bases are TGTGCCACCAGCAGAGATCTAGGGGCCTACGAGCAGTACTTC.

This chain joins TRBV5-8 and TRBJ1-4; the match to TRBD1 covers 10 bases. Germline CDR1 reads SGHTS; CDR2 reads YDEGEE. CDR3 length: 15 amino acids. The ends lost 4 bases at V and 2 bases at J; junction bases unmatched: 2. CDR3 nucleotides: TGTGCCAGCAGCAGGGGACAGGGGACTAATGAAAAACTGTTTTTT. It translates to CASSRGQGTNEKLFF.

This clonotype was observed at least ten times. V and J are TRBV4-1 and TRBJ2-5; D is tentatively TRBD1 or TRBD2 (5 bases each). The V end was cut by 4 bases, the J end by 0 bases, with 9 bases between. The CDR3 has 14 amino acids. The germline gives CDR1 MGHRA, CDR2 YSYEKL. CDR3 sequence reads: CASSPGPNQETQYF. The CDR3 region has the DNA TGCGCCAGCAGCCCGGGACCGAACCAAGAGACCCAGTACTTC.

About this clonotype itself: This may come from a read error, since a much larger clone is one base off. The chain has TRBV7-8 and TRBJ2-3; 8 bases align to TRBD2. The CDR3 covers 15 residues. Germline V gene data show CDR1 as SGHVS and CDR2 as FQNEAQ. This chain's CDR3 is CASSLWAGGVDTLYF. The DNA of the CDR3 is TGTGCCAGCAGCTTATGGGCGGGGGGCGTAGATACGCTGTATTTT.